This T cell receptor beta chain appears in the sequencing data of a study of T cell repertoires in cytomegalovirus infection. TCRdb called the reads again in MiXCR, with one record for every CDR3 protein. The sample carries approximately 750,000 distinct CDR3 sequences, 35% recorded once. The sequence was collected from a human donor in good health (CMV status not recorded). Some clones in this sample may be carry-over from other donors' samples. Material for sequencing was PBMCs.

For the CDR3, the DNA is TGCGCCAGCAGCATCACCGGGACATCAGGCTCTGGAAACACCATATATTTT. This codes for CASSITGTSGSGNTIYF. V is TRBV5-1 and J is TRBJ1-3; D may be TRBD1 (6 bases). Per germline, CDR1 SGHRS and CDR2 YFSETQ. V was cut by 4 bases and J by 0 bases, with 17 bases left in between. The CDR3 sequence is 17 residues long. Combining the CDR3 with reference TRBV5-1 and TRBJ1-3 gives the whole variable domain KAGVTQTPRYLIKTRGQQVTLSCSPISGHRSVSWYQQTPGQGLQFLFEYFSETQRNKGNFPGRFSGRQFSNSRSEMNVSTLELGDSALYLCASSITGTSGSGNTIYFGEGSWLTVV.